This T cell receptor beta chain was captured by sequencing in a study of STAT3 mutations in large granular lymphocyte leukemia. Regarding this clone: Antigen specificity is unknown.

Clones were sequenced by immunoSEQ multiplex PCR, and TCRdb holds only the in-frame ones, with some missing. The sample records 9,500 to 12,000 clones, about 85% being singletons. Findings of the study overall: Every T-cell large granular lymphocyte leukemia patient had at least one immunodominant TCR beta clonotype.

V was pared by 0 bases and J by 0 bases, with 2 bases between. Germline CDR1 SGHDT, CDR2 YYEEEE. This CDR3 is built from 13 residues. The source material was peripheral blood mononuclear cells. This receptor was obtained from a man older than 75 with T-cell large granular lymphocyte leukemia. Some clones in this sample may be carry-over from other donors' samples. This chain connects TRBV5-6 to TRBJ2-3; unclear D gene. The CDR3 sequence is CASSLDSTDTQYF. CDR3 nucleotides: TGTGCCAGCAGCTTGGACAGCACAGATACGCAGTATTTT.